Only a few counts were recorded for the clone carrying this T cell receptor beta chain. The CDR3 contains 15 residues. Germline V gene sequence: CDR1 SGDLS, CDR2 YYNGEE. The trim removed 4 bases at V and 13 bases at J, leaving 11 bases unmatched. The data were taken from a study of blood T cell repertoires in COVID-19. Data came from immunoSEQ multiplex PCR; TCRdb stores just in-frame clones and leaves some out. This sample yields tens of thousands of clones, of which roughly 80% are seen a single time; approximately 19% belongs to the top ten. The receptor's source is a man aged 70 or older with active COVID-19. V gene TRBV9 combines with J gene TRBJ2-1, with 13 bases identical to TRBD2. Sequenced sample: peripheral blood. The CDR3 protein is CASSLNPLAGGPQFF. Written as DNA, the CDR3 is TGTGCCAGCAGCCTAAACCCACTAGCGGGAGGGCCTCAGTTCTTC.